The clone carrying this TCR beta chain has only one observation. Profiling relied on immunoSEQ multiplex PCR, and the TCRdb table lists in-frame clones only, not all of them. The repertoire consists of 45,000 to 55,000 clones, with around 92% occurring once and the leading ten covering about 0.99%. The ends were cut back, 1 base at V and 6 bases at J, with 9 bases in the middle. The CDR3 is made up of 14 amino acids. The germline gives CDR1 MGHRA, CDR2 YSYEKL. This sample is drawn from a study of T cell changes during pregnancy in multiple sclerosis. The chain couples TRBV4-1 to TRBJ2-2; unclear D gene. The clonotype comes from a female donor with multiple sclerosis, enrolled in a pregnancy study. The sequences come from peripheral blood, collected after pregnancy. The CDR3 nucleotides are TGCGCCAGCAGCCAAGCTCCCACAGCCGGGGAGCTGTTTTTT. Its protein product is CASSQAPTAGELFF.